These 17 T cell receptor beta chains were all obtained from the same sample, sequenced in a study of tumor and adjacent non-tumor tissue in lung cancer. Three rounds of nested PCR, following a modified ARM-PCR protocol, produced the TCRbeta library. TCRdb reprocessed the multiplex PCR reads with MiXCR, giving one entry per CDR3 protein. The repertoire holds some 99,000 distinct CDR3 sequences, with about 63% as singletons. The template was RNA from unsorted bulk tissue. Distant lung tissue was collected more than 3 cm away from the tumor edge. Sequenced material: distant non-tumor lung tissue. These receptors were obtained from a man in his 60s with non-small cell lung cancer.

A single count supports this clonotype. The rearrangement joins TRBV28 to TRBJ2-6, with D hard to call. Trimming removed 5 bases at V and 1 base at J, with 9 bases between. CDR3 size: 15 residues. Germline loops: CDR1 MDHEN, CDR2 SYDVKM. CDR3 nucleotides: TGTGCCAGCAGTGGAGATAGTTCTGGGGCCAACGTCCTGACTTTC. Translation: CASSGDSSGANVLTF.

Concerning this clonotype itself: This clone may be a read error of a much larger clone one base away. The V and J genes are TRBV12-5 and TRBJ2-5; 8 bases line up with TRBD2. Germline V CDR1 and CDR2: LGHNT, FRNRAP. CDR3 length: 15 residues. In nucleotides, the CDR3 is TGTGCTAGTGGTTTGGTACGGGGGGGACAAGGGACCCAGTACTTC. The encoded protein is CASGLVRGGQGTQYF. The full variable domain, completed using reference TRBV12-5 and TRBJ2-5, is DARVTQTPRHKVTEMGQEVTMRCQPILGHNTVFWYRQTMMQGLELLAYFRNRAPLDDSGMPKDRFSAEMPDATLATLKIQPSEPRDSAVYFCASGLVRGGQGTQYFGPGTRLLVL.

As concerns this clonotype: A much larger clone sits a single nucleotide away, making a read error possible. The rearrangement uses TRBV12-3 or TRBV12-4 and TRBJ1-1; no firm D call. The CDR3 consists of 14 residues. Between the trimmed V and J ends, which lost 3 bases and 6 bases, there was a span of 14 bases. The CDR3 DNA reads TGTGCCAGCAGTTTTTATGGGTCTAATGCTGAAGCTTTCTTT. Translation gives CASSFYGSNAEAFF.

Comments on this clonotype: A much larger clone lies one base from this, so it may be a read error. The chain links TRBV4-1 to TRBJ2-4; D tentatively fits TRBD1 or TRBD2 (5 bases each). Germline assignment: CDR1 MGHRA and CDR2 YSYEKL. The CDR3 is 20 residues long. The CDR3 protein is CASSQDGLRDGPRAKNIQHF. The CDR3 DNA follows: TGCGCCAGCAGCCAAGATGGTCTGAGGGACGGACCTCGGGCCAAAAACATTCAGCACTTC.

Comment on this clonotype: A read error may account for a junction end that differs from germline. The V gene is TRBV29-1, the J gene TRBJ2-2; the D gene is possibly TRBD1 (6 bases). CDR3 length equals 14 residues. Germline V gene lookup returns CDR1 SQVTM and CDR2 ANQGSEA. CDR3 nucleotide sequence: TGCAGCGTTGACAGGGGCTCGAACACCGGGGAGCTGTTGTTT. It is translated as CSVDRGSNTGELLF.

About this clonotype: A read error may be the cause here, since a much bigger clone is one base away. V is TRBV5-1 and J is TRBJ2-3, with D perhaps matching TRBD1 (5 bases). V dropped 5 bases and J dropped 3 bases, with 13 bases sitting between them. Germline V gene data show CDR1 as SGHRS and CDR2 as YFSETQ. The CDR3 loop spans 14 amino acids. CDR3 protein: CASSKRGLTDTQYF. The CDR3 DNA sequence: TGCGCCAGCAGTAAAAGGGGCCTAACAGATACGCAGTATTTT.

The table lists this clonotype with many counts. The rearrangement links TRBV6-5 to TRBJ2-1, with TRBD1 identical over 9 bases. J gave up 5 bases and V 6 bases, and 11 bases lay outside the gene matches. The germline V gene has CDR1 MNHEY and CDR2 SVGAGI. CDR3 size: 16 residues. The CDR3 DNA follows: TGTGCCAGCAGCCACAGTGGGACAGGGCGGGACAATGAGCAGTTCTTC. It translates to CASSHSGTGRDNEQFF.

On this clonotype: This may arise from a read error, as a much more abundant clone is one base away. The chain combines TRBV29-1 with TRBJ2-5, with 7 bases aligning to TRBD2. Germline V gene sequence: CDR1 SQVTM, CDR2 ANQGSEA. The length of the CDR3 is 13 residues. V was clipped by 8 bases and J by 2 bases; unmatched bases: 8. The CDR3 nucleotides read TGCAGCCTGATGGCTAGCGGACAAGAGACCCAGTACTTC. Protein sequence: CSLMASGQETQYF. The full variable domain, in which reference TRBV29-1 and TRBJ2-5 provide the parts outside the CDR3, is SAVISQKPSRDICQRGTSLTIQCQVDSQVTMMFWYRQQPGQSLTLIATANQGSEATYESGFVIDKFPISRPNLTFSTLTVSNMSPEDSSIYLCSLMASGQETQYFGPGTRLLVL.

This clonotype was observed at least ten times. CDR3 protein: CSATAGRGLNTEAFF. The CDR3 DNA reads TGCAGTGCTACGGCCGGCAGGGGACTGAACACTGAAGCTTTCTTT. The chain links TRBV20-1 to TRBJ1-1; tentatively, D is TRBD1 (6 bases). Trimming removed 4 bases at V and 0 bases at J, with 15 bases between. This CDR3 is 15 amino acids long. Germline CDR1 DFQATT, CDR2 SNEGSKA (reference sequence).

A remark on this clonotype: Here the CDR3 omits its conserved ending phenylalanine or tryptophan, so a read error is the likely source. The rearrangement uses TRBV6-6 and TRBJ1-2; D is possibly TRBD1 (6 bases). CDR1 is MNHNY, CDR2 SVGAGI, per germline (reference sequence). The CDR3 is made up of 16 amino acids. The DNA of the CDR3 is TGTACCAGCAGTGACCTGGACAGCATTAACTGGAATGGCTACACCTTG. Translation: CTSSDLDSINWNGYTL.

This chain links TRBV7-9 with TRBJ1-5; 9 bases align to TRBD1. V shed 1 base, J shed 5 bases, and the junction held 9 bases outside the gene matches. CDR1 and CDR2 from the germline V gene are SEHNR and FQNEAQ (reference sequence). The CDR3 is made up of 17 amino acids. The CDR3, as DNA: TGTGCCAGCAGCTTAGTTGCGGGACAGGGACCCGATCAGCCCCAGCATTTT. As protein: CASSLVAGQGPDQPQHF.

This clonotype was seen a few times. A read error may be the cause here, since a much bigger clone is one base away. The V and J genes are TRBV6-5 and TRBJ2-1, with D possibly being TRBD1 (6 bases). The CDR3 is 12 amino acids. Trimming removed 10 bases from V and 4 bases from J, with 11 bases in between. Germline loops: CDR1 MNHEY, CDR2 SVGAGI. The chain's CDR3 is CANRAGYNEQFF. The CDR3 DNA reads TGTGCCAACAGGGCAGGGTACAATGAGCAGTTCTTC.

With respect to this clonotype: A read error is likely, as this CDR3 ends without the conserved phenylalanine or tryptophan. This chain uses TRBV12-3 or TRBV12-4 with TRBJ1-2; tentative D call: TRBD1 (5 bases). The V gene lost 5 bases and the J gene lost 10 bases, with 14 bases spanning the gap. The CDR3 length is 12 residues. DNA of the CDR3: TGTGCCAGCAGTCAAGACAGTCAGGACTACACCATC. Translation gives CASSQDSQDYTI.

Details on this clonotype: One end of the junction varies from germline; a read error may be responsible. The genes are TRBV11-3 and TRBJ1-4; no reliable D call. The CDR3 is 15 amino acids. Germline-derived CDR1 and CDR2 are SGHNT and YENEEA. Here the CDR3 DNA reads TGTGCAAGCAGCTTAAGTTCCGGCCAGGCGGAAAAACTGTTTTTT. Amino acid sequence: CASSLSSGQAEKLFF. Looking up the rest from reference TRBV11-3 and TRBJ1-4 gives the full variable domain: EAGVVQSPRYKIIEKKQPVAFWCNPISGHNTLYWYLQNLGQGPELLIRYENEEAVDDSQLPKDRFSAERLKGVDSTLKIQPAELGDSAVYLCASSLSSGQAEKLFFGSGTQLSVL.

This clonotype showed up just a few times. A read error is possible here, since a much larger clone lies one base away. CDR3: CASSLGRGPLQANYDYTF. For the CDR3, the DNA is TGTGCCAGCAGTTTGGGCAGGGGCCCTCTCCAAGCTAACTATGACTACACCTTC. The gene calls are TRBV12-3 or TRBV12-4 and TRBJ1-2, with D possibly being TRBD1 (6 bases). CDR3 length: 18 residues.

Concerning this clonotype itself: The CDR3 end shows no conserved phenylalanine or tryptophan, and so a read error is likely. The chain has TRBV29-1 and TRBJ2-3; tentatively, D is TRBD1 (5 bases). The CDR3 runs 11 residues. V lost 8 bases and J 5 bases, leaving 11 bases between the germline ends. Germline V gene data show CDR1 as SQVTM and CDR2 as ANQGSEA. CDR3 residues: CSSCQGDTQYS. CDR3 DNA sequence: TGCAGCTCCTGCCAGGGAGATACGCAGTATTCT.

Regarding this clonotype: At one end, the junction sequence differs from germline, possibly due to a read error. The chain has TRBV6-2 or TRBV6-3 and TRBJ2-5; D perhaps matches TRBD2 (7 bases). The germline CDR1 and CDR2 sequences are MNHEY and SVGEGT. This CDR3 is 17 amino acids long. This CDR3 is CATSDPGQGRVQETQCF. CDR3 nucleotide sequence: TGTGCCACCAGCGATCCTGGGCAGGGGAGGGTTCAAGAGACCCAGTGCTTC.